This T cell receptor beta chain was sequenced for a study of T cells in Graves' hyperthyroidism and ophthalmopathy. Uncontrolled infections, other autoimmune diseases, pregnancy or lactation led to exclusion of patients. This clonotype was recorded a few times. What it binds is not known. RNA transcripts gave rise to amplified TCR beta CDR3 regions. A set of HTBI primers served as the primers for a first-round RT-PCR of the TCR CDR3. Via MiXCR, TCRdb re-called the multiplex PCR reads, giving one row per CDR3 protein. The top ten clones hold less than 9% of a sample with about 660,000 distinct CDR3 sequences, nearly 45% of them seen once. The length of the CDR3 is 15 residues. Germline lookup yields CDR1 SNHLY and CDR2 FYNNEI. Trimming shortened V by 1 base and J by 9 bases, and 13 bases separated the two germline ends. Findings and limits, study-wide: Most clonotypes expanded in the thyroid (above 0.001) were also present in blood. Stable hyperthyroidism was separated from ophthalmopathy by a model based on 13 V-J features.

This clonotype was obtained from an adult man with Graves' disease, either hyperthyroidism or ophthalmopathy (not recorded which). This chain connects TRBV2 to TRBJ1-6; D is undetermined. The sample taken for sequencing was peripheral blood or thyroid tissue (not recorded which). The CDR3 DNA follows: TGTGCCAGCAGTGAAGAGACGCTGGGTTCTTCACCCCTCCACTTT. It encodes CASSEETLGSSPLHF.